This TCR beta chain was obtained from a study of Tregs in tolerant kidney transplant recipients. Across the study: Recipients received nonmyeloablative bone marrow transplants from related graft donors, with transient mixed chimerism.

The repertoire was sequenced with immunoSEQ multiplex PCR; TCRdb's copy has only in-frame clones and lacks some. The data contain approximately 93,000 clones, under 95% of them singletons. V dropped 2 bases and J dropped 6; count of bases not matched to a gene: 9. Germline V gene lookup returns CDR1 SGHRS and CDR2 YFSETQ. The CDR3 is 16 residues long. CD4+CD25+CD127- Tregs, CD4+CD25- non-Tregs, CD4 and CD8 cells were sorted. A remark on this clone: Antigen: not known.

Study observations and caveats: Tregs expanded with activated donor B cells seemed most donor-specific. Biological reproducibility was not directly addressed, but technical replication error appeared minimal.

This receptor was obtained from a human donor who received a combined kidney and bone marrow transplant. The chain employs TRBV5-1 and TRBJ2-2, with TRBD1 matching 8 bases. This specimen was CD4+ T cells from blood, taken before the transplant. CDR3 in amino acids: CASSFGPTGAAGELFF. The CDR3 DNA follows: TGCGCCAGCAGCTTTGGTCCGACAGGGGCGGCCGGGGAGCTGTTTTTT.